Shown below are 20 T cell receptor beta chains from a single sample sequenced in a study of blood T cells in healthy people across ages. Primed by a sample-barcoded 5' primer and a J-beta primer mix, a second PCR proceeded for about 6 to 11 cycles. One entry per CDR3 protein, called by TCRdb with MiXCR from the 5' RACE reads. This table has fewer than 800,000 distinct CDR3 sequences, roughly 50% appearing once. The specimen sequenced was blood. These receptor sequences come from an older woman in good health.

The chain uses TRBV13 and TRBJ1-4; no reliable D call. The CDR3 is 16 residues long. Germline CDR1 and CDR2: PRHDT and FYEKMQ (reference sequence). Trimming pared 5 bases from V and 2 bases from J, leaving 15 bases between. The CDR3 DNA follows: TGTGCCAGCAGCGGACGGTCTGAGGCGACTAATGAAAAACTGTTTTTT. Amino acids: CASSGRSEATNEKLFF.

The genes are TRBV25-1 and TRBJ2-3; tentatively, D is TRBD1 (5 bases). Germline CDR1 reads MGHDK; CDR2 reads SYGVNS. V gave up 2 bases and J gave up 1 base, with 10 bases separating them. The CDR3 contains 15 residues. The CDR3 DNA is TGTGCCAGCAGTGAAGGTTCAGGGCGCACAGATACGCAGTATTTT. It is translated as CASSEGSGRTDTQYF.

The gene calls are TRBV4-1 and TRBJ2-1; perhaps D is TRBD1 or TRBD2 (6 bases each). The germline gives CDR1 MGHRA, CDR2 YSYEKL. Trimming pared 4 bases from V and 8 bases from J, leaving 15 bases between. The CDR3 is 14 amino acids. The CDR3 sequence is CASSPITGRHEQFF. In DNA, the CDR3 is TGCGCCAGCAGCCCCATTACAGGGAGGCATGAGCAGTTCTTC.

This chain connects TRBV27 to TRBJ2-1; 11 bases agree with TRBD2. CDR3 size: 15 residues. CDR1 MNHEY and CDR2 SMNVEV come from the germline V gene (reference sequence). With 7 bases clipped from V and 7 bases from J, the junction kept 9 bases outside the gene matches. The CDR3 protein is CASTSTSGRYNEQFF. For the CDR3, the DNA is TGTGCCAGCACGTCTACTAGCGGGAGATATAATGAGCAGTTCTTC.

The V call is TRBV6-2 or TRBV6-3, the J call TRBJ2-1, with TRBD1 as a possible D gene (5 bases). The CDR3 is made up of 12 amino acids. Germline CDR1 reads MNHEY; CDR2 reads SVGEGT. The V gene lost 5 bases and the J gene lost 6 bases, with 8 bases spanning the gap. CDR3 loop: CASSTRVNEQFF. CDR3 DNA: TGTGCCAGCAGTACCAGGGTCAATGAGCAGTTCTTC.

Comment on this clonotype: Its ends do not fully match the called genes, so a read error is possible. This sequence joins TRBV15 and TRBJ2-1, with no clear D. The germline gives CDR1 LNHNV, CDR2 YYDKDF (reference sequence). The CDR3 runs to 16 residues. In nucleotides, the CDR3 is TGTGCCGCCAGCAGAGATTCAGCGAGCTCCTACAATGAGCAGTTCTTC. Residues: CAASRDSASSYNEQFF.

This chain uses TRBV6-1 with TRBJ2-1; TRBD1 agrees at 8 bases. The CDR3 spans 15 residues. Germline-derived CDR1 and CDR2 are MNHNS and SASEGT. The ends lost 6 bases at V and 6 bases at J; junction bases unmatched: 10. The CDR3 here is CASRPPRGRGNEQFF. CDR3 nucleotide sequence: TGTGCCAGCAGGCCGCCCAGGGGGCGGGGCAATGAGCAGTTCTTC.

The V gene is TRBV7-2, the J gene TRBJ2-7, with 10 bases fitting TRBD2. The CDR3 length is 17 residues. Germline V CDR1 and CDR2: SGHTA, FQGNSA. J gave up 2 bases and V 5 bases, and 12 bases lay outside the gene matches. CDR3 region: CASSPRVASGRTYEQYF. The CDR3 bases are TGTGCCAGCAGCCCGAGAGTGGCTAGCGGGAGAACCTACGAGCAGTACTTC.

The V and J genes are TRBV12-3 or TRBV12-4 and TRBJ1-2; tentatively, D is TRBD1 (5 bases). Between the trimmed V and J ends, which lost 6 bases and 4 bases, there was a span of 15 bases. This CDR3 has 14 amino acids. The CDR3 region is CASSTDSRGYGYTF. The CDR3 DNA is TGTGCCAGCAGCACCGACAGCCGGGGCTATGGCTACACCTTC.

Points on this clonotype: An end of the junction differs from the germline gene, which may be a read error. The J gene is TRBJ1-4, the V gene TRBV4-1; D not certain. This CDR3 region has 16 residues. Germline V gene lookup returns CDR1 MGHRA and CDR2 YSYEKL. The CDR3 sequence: CASSQVGRSTHEKLFF. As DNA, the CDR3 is TGCGCCAGCAGCCAAGTAGGAAGGTCAACTCATGAAAAACTGTTTTTT.

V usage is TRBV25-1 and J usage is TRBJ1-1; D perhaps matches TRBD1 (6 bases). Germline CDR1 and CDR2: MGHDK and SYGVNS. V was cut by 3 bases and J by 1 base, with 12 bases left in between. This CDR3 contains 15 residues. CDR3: CASSDSSQGNTEAFF. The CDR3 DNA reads TGTGCCAGCAGTGATTCCTCACAGGGGAACACTGAAGCTTTCTTT.

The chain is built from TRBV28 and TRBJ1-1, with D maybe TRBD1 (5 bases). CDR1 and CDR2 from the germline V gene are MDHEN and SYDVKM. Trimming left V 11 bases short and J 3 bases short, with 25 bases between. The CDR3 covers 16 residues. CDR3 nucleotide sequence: TGTGCCTCGGGGGTCCCCGGCATGATCTCGGACACTGAAGCTTTCTTT. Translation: CASGVPGMISDTEAFF.

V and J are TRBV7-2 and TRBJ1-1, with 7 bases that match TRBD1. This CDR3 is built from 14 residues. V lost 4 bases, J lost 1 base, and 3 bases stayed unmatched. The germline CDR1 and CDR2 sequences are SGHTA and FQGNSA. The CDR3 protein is CASSSTGKNTEAFF. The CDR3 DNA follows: TGTGCCAGCAGCTCGACAGGGAAGAACACTGAAGCTTTCTTT.

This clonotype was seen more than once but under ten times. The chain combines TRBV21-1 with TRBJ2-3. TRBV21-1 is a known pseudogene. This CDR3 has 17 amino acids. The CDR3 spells CASSKALTARRADTQYF. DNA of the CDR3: TGTGCCAGCAGCAAAGCGCTGACGGCTCGGAGAGCAGATACGCAGTATTTT.

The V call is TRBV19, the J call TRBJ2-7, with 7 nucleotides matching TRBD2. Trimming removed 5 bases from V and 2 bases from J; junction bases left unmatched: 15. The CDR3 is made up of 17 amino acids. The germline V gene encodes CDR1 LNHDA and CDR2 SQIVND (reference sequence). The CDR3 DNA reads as TGTGCCAGTAGTCCCACCGGGGGGTCCCTTCCTACCTACGAGCAGTACTTC. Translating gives CASSPTGGSLPTYEQYF.

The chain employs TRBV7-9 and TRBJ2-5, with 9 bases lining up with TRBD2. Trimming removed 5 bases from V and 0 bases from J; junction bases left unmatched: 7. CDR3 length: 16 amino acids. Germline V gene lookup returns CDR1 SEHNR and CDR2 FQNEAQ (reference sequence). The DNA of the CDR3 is TGTGCCAGCAGCCATAGCGGGAGTATTCACCAAGAGACCCAGTACTTC. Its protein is CASSHSGSIHQETQYF.

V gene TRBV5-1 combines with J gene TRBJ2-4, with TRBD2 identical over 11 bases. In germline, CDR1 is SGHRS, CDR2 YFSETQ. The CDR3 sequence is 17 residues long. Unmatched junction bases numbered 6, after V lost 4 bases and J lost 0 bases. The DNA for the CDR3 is TGCGCCAGCAGCCCTACGACTAGCGGGGTAGCCAAAAACATTCAGTACTTC. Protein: CASSPTTSGVAKNIQYF. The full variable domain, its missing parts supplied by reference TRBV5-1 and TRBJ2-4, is KAGVTQTPRYLIKTRGQQVTLSCSPISGHRSVSWYQQTPGQGLQFLFEYFSETQRNKGNFPGRFSGRQFSNSRSEMNVSTLELGDSALYLCASSPTTSGVAKNIQYFGAGTRLSVL.

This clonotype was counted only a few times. The CDR3 DNA is TGCAGTGCTAGTAGCGGGAGCCGGGGGTACTTC. Encoded protein: CSASSGSRGYF. J is TRBJ2-5 and V is TRBV20-1, with 9 bases aligning to TRBD2. Germline values: CDR1 DFQATT, CDR2 SNEGSKA (reference sequence). V gave up 3 bases and J gave up 13 bases; unmatched junction bases: 6. The CDR3 loop spans 11 amino acids.

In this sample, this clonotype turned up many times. The CDR3 DNA reads TGTGCCAGCAGCCAGGGCTCTAGCGGGTTATACAATGAGCAGTTCTTC. It codes for CASSQGSSGLYNEQFF. This chain connects TRBV3-1 to TRBJ2-1, with TRBD2 identical over 8 bases. Germline values: CDR1 LGHDT, CDR2 YNNKEL (reference sequence). This CDR3 contains 16 residues. V was pared by 3 bases and J by 4 bases, with 8 bases of the junction left unmatched.

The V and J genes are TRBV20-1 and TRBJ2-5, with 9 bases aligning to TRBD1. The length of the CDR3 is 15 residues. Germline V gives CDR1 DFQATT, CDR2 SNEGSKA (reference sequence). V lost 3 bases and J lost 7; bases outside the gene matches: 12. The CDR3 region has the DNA TGCAGTGCTAGCTTACCGGGACAGGGATCGGGGACCCAGTACTTC. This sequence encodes CSASLPGQGSGTQYF.